The entry that follows covers one T cell receptor beta chain sequence. The data belong to a study of blood T cell repertoires in COVID-19. Those who participated ranged in age from roughly 18 to 90 years and resided in 20 to 30 US areas. The CDR3 covers 13 residues. The V gene's germline CDR1 is MNHEY and CDR2 SVGAGI. V dropped 7 bases and J dropped 10 bases, with 14 bases sitting between them. Profiled with immunoSEQ multiplex PCR; TCRdb holds only in-frame clones, not every one. The table shows 110,000 to 150,000 clones, with more than 80% occurring only once. The V call is TRBV6-5, the J call TRBJ1-6, with TRBD1 as a possible D gene (6 bases). Sequencing was performed on PBMCs or T cells enriched from blood (not recorded which). The TCR originated in a man aged 50-60 years who had recovered from COVID-19. The CDR3 region has the DNA TGTGCCAGCACCGGGACACGGCACTCACCCCTCCACTTT. It encodes CASTGTRHSPLHF.